A single T cell receptor beta chain is shown here with its context. Its antigen is unidentified. This sample was taken from a study of vaccination and CD4 T cells after COVID-19. Looking at the study overall: The authors exposed cells to overlapping spike peptides derived from SARS-CoV-2, HCoV-NL63, HCoV-OC43 and HCoV-229E. Cultures that served as controls received a CEFX pool, an HIV-1 Nef pool, or no peptide.

Treatment defined: 10-day PBMC culture with coronavirus spike peptide pools or control peptides (ViraFEST assay). Sequencing of DNA taken from cultured CD4+ T cells relied on the Oncomine TCR Beta short-read assay. TCRdb re-called the PCR reads through MiXCR, storing one row per CDR3 protein. The table includes 15,000 to 20,000 distinct CDR3 sequences, less than 50% detected once. Germline lookup yields CDR1 MDHEN and CDR2 SYDVKM. V was cut by 2 bases and J by 3 bases, with 17 bases left in between. The CDR3 loop spans 16 amino acids. This TCR was sampled from a human donor who had recovered from COVID-19. The chain couples TRBV28 to TRBJ2-7; either TRBD1 or TRBD2 may supply D (5 bases each). Sequenced sample: CD4+ T cells from blood, cultured in vitro. Here the CDR3 reads CASSLNGANQGYEQYF. CDR3 nucleotides: TGTGCCAGCAGTTTAAACGGGGCTAACCAGGGCTACGAGCAGTACTTC.